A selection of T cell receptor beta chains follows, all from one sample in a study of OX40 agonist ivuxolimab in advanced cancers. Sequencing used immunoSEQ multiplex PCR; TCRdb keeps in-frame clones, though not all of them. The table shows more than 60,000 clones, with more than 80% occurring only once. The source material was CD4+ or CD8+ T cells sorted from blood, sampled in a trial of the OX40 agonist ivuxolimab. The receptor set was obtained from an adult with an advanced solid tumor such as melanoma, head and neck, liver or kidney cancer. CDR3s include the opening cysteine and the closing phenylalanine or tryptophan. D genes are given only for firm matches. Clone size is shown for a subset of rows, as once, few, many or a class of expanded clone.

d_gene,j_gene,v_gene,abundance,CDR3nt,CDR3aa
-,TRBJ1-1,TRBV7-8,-,TGTGCCAGCAGCTTAGCTGTGGGTAACACTGAAGCTTTCTTT,CASSLAVGNTEAFF
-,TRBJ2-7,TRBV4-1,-,TGCGCCAGCAGCCAAGGACCCGGCGAGGGGCTCTACGAGCAGTACTTC,CASSQGPGEGLYEQYF
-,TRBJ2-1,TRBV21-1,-,TGTGCCAGCAGCAAATGGGGGACCAACCTTCTAAATGAGCAGTTCTTC,CASSKWGTNLLNEQFF
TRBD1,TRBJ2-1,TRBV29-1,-,TGCAGCGTTGACAGCGACAGGGTTGATGAGCAGTTCTTC,CSVDSDRVDEQFF
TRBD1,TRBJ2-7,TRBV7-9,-,TGTGCCAGCAGGCCTCAGGGGGCCACCTCCTACGAGCAGTACTTC,CASRPQGATSYEQYF
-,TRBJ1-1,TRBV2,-,TGTGCCAGCAGTGGGCCTGGCACTGAAGCTTTCTTT,CASSGPGTEAFF
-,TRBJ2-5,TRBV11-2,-,TGTGCCAGCAGCTTGGACGGGAACGGAGAGACCCAGTACTTC,CASSLDGNGETQYF
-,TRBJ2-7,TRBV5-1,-,TGCGCCAGCAGCGTGGCGTCGCCCTCCTACGAGCAGTACTTC,CASSVASPSYEQYF
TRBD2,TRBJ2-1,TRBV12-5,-,TGTGCTAGTGGGACTAGCGGGAGGGGGTACAATGAGCAGTTCTTC,CASGTSGRGYNEQFF
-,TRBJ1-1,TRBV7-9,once,TGTGCCAGCAGTCCCTCCCCCTTGGGCGCTTTCTTT,CASSPSPLGAFF
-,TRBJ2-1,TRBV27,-,TGTGCCAGCATGCACGGGAGTAATGAGCAGTTCTTC,CASMHGSNEQFF